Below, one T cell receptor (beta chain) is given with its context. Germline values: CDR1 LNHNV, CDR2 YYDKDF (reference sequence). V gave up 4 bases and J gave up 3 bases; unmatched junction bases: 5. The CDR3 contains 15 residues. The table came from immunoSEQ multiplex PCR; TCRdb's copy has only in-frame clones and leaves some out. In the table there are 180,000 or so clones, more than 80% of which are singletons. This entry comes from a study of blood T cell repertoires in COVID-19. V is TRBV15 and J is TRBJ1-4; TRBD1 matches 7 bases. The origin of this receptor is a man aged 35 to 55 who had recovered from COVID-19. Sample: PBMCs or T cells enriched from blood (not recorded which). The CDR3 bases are TGTGCCACCAGCATATCCGGGACAGCTAATGAAAAACTGTTTTTT. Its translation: CATSISGTANEKLFF.